A single sample gave rise to the 14 T cell receptor beta chains below, sequenced in a study of T cell clusters in autoimmune cytopenias. TRB amplification used 250 ng of peripheral blood genomic DNA. TRB was amplified by touch-down multiplex PCR, primer pools A and B combined. TCRdb reprocessed the multiplex PCR reads and keeps a single row for each CDR3 protein, giving no DNA. Its table records about 14,000 distinct CDR3 sequences. These same records also appear under a second study, on T cell repertoires in aging, cancer and after chemotherapy.

The sample was peripheral blood. The receptors shown here come from a human donor in good health.

CDR3 protein: CASTIGRKGYTF. The genes are TRBV5-6 and TRBJ1-2. This CDR3 region has 12 residues. CDR1 SGHDT and CDR2 YYEEEE come from the germline V gene. Full variable domain (missing parts from reference TRBV5-6 and TRBJ1-2): DAGVTQSPTHLIKTRGQQVTLRCSPKSGHDTVSWYQQALGQGPQFIFQYYEEEERQRGNFPDRFSGHQFPNYSSELNVNALLLGDSALYLCASTIGRKGYTFGSGTRLTVV.

The V call is TRBV6-5, the J call TRBJ2-7; the D call of TRBD2 rests on TCRdb alone, since no DNA is present to check it. CDR1 is MNHEY, CDR2 SVGAGI, per germline. The CDR3 has 13 amino acids. This CDR3 is CASSNENRRRQYF.

The chain joins TRBV7-6 to TRBJ2-2. CDR1 is SGHVS and CDR2 is FNYEAQ in the germline V gene. The CDR3 is 15 residues long. CDR3 residues: CASSSYSKGTGELFF.

The gene calls are TRBV19 and TRBJ1-2; TCRdb's assignment of TRBD1 cannot be checked, as there is no DNA. Germline V gene data show CDR1 as LNHDA and CDR2 as SQIVND (reference sequence). The CDR3 is 14 amino acids. This chain's CDR3 is CASSSSGGSYGYTF.

By frequency, this clonotype is medium-sized (0.01 to 0.1%). The V and J genes are TRBV29-1 and TRBJ2-4; TCRdb outputs TRBD2, but without DNA this stays unchecked. Germline assignment: CDR1 SQVTM and CDR2 ANQGSEA. CDR3 length equals 14 residues. The CDR3 reads CSVRGGLAKNIQYF.

This clonotype counts as medium-sized by frequency. This chain connects TRBV29-1 to TRBJ2-7; TCRdb proposes TRBD1, but this gene call is untestable without DNA. Germline CDR1 SQVTM, CDR2 ANQGSEA. CDR3 length equals 15 residues. CDR3 region: CSVIADRQSSYEQYF.

The chain carries TRBV6-5 and TRBJ2-5; TCRdb gives TRBD1 as the D gene, but with no DNA this cannot be confirmed. The CDR3 extends over 15 amino acids. Germline CDR1 is MNHEY and CDR2 is SVGAGI. CDR3 amino acids: CASSSVTGSQETQYF.

In terms of frequency, this clonotype is medium-sized (0.01 to 0.1%). V usage is TRBV29-1 and J usage is TRBJ2-7; TCRdb names TRBD1, which stays unverified in the absence of DNA. The V gene's germline CDR1 is SQVTM and CDR2 ANQGSEA. CDR3 size: 12 residues. The CDR3 region is CSESGQGYEQYF.

This clonotype is called medium-sized based on its frequency. The genes are TRBV29-1 and TRBJ2-7. This CDR3 comprises 11 residues. The germline gives CDR1 SQVTM, CDR2 ANQGSEA. CDR3 sequence: CSGQGSYEQYF.

CDR3 region: CASSYRRGGNEQFF. The chain joins TRBV6-5 to TRBJ2-1; absent DNA, TCRdb's TRBD1 call cannot be checked. CDR3 size: 14 residues. Looked up from germline, CDR1 is MNHEY and CDR2 is SVGAGI.

Its frequency marks this clonotype as medium-sized. V gene TRBV19 combines with J gene TRBJ2-7; TCRdb designates TRBD2, a call that cannot be tested without DNA. Germline CDR1 reads LNHDA; CDR2 reads SQIVND (reference sequence). The CDR3 is made up of 15 amino acids. CDR3 sequence: CASSDSGSPSYEQYF.

The V and J genes are TRBV27 and TRBJ1-4. The CDR3 extends over 14 amino acids. Germline V gene data show CDR1 as MNHEY and CDR2 as SMNVEV (reference sequence). CDR3 amino acids: CASHPAGREEKLFF.

This chain uses TRBV18 with TRBJ1-1; there is no DNA to check the TCRdb D call of TRBD1. Per germline, CDR1 KGHSH and CDR2 LQKENI. There are 13 residues in the CDR3. CDR3 residues: CASSPGAGGEAFF.

This sequence joins TRBV5-6 and TRBJ2-1; TCRdb lists TRBD2, though no DNA is available to test this call. Germline V lookup: CDR1 SGHDT, CDR2 YYEEEE. CDR3 length: 14 amino acids. CDR3 amino acids: CASSLFSGTDEQFF.